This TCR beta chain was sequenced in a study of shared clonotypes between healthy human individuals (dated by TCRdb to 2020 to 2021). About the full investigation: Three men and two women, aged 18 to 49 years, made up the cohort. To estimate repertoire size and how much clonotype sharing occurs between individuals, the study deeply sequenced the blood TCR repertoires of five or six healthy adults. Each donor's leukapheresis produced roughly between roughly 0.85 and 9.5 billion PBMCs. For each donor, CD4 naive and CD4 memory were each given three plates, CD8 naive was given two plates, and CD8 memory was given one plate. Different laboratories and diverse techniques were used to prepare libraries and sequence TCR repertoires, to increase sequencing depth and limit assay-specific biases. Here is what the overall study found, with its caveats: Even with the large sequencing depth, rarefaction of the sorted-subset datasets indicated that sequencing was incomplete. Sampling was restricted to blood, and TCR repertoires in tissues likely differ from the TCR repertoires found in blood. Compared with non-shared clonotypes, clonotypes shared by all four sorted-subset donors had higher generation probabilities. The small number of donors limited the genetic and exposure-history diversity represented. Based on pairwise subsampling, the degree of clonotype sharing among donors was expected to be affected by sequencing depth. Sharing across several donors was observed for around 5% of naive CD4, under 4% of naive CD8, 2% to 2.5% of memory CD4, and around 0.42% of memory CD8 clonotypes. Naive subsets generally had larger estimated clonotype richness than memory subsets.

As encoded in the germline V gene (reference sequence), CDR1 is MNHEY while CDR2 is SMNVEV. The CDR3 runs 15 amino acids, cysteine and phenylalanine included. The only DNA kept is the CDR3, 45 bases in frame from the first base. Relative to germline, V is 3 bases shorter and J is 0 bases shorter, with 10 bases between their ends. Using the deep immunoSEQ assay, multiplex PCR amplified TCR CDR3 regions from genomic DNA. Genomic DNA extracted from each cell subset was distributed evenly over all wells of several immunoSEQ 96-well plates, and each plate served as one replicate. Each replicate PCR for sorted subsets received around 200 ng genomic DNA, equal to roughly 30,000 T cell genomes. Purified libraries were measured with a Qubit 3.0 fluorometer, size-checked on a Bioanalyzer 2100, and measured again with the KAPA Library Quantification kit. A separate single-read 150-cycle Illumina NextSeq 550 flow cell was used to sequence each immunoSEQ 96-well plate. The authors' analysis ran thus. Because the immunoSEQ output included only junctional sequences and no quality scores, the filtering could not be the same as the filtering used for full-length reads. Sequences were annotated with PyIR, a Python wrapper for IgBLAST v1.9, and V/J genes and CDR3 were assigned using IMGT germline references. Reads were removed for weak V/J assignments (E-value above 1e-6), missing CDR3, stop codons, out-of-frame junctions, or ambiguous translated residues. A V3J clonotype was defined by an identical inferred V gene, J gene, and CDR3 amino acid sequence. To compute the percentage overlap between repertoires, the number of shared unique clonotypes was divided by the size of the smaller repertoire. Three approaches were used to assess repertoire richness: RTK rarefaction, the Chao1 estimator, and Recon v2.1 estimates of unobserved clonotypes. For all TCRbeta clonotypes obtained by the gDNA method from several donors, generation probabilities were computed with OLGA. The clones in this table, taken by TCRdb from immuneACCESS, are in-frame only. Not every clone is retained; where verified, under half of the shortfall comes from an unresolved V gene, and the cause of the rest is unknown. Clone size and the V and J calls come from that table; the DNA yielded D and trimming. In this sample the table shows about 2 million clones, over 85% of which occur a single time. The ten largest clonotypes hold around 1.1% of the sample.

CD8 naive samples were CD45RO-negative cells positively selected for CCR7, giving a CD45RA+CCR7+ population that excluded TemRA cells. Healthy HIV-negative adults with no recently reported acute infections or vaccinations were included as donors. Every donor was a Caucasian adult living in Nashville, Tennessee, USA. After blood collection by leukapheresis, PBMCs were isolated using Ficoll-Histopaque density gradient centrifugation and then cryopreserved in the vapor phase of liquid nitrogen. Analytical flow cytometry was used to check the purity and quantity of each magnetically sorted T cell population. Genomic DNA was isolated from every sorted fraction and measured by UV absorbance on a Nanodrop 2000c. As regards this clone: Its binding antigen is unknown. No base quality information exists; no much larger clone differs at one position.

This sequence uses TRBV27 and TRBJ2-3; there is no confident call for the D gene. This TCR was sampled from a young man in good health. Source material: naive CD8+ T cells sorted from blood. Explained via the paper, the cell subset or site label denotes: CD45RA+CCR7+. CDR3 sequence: CASSFWATSTDTQYF. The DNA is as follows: TGTGCCAGCAGTTTTTGGGCAACTAGCACAGATACGCAGTATTTT.